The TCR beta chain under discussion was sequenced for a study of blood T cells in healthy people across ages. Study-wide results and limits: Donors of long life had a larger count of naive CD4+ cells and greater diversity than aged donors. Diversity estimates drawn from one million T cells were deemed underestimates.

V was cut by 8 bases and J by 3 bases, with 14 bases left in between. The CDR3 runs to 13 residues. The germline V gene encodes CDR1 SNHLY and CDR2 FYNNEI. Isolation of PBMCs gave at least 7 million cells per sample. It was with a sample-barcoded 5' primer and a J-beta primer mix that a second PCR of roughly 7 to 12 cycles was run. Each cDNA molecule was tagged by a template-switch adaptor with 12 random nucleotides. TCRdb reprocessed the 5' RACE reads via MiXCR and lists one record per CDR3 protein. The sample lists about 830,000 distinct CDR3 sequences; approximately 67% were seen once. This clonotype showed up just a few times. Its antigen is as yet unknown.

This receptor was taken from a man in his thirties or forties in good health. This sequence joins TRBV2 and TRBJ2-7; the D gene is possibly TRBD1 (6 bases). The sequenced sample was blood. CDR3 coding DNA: TGTGCCAGCTCAAGTCAGGGGAGCTACGAGCAGTACTTC. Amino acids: CASSSQGSYEQYF.